The source of this TCR beta chain is a study of blood T cell repertoires in COVID-19. At the level of the study: Donors in the United States, Italy and Spain gave samples during acute or convalescent COVID-19.

Original processing notes: Using reference gene primer amplification, nucleated cell counts were estimated. The table came from immunoSEQ multiplex PCR; TCRdb's copy has only in-frame clones and leaves some out. The DNA gave D and trimming, while V, J and clone size come from that table. This table has 220,000 or so clones, around 87% appearing once. Germline CDR1 reads MNHEY; CDR2 reads SMNVEV (reference sequence). This CDR3 contains 14 residues. Unmatched junction bases numbered 6, after V lost 8 bases and J lost 0 bases. Followed longitudinally, the Seattle patients had been enrolled during active infection.

This receptor was identified in a woman aged 45 to 65 with COVID-19, enrolled during active disease. The genes are TRBV27 and TRBJ1-1, with 7 bases identical to TRBD1. Sequencing was done on a sample of peripheral blood. CDR3 sequence (DNA): TGTGCCAGCGGCGGGACAGCCATGAACACTGAAGCTTTCTTT. This translates into CASGGTAMNTEAFF.